The rows below give T cell receptor beta chains drawn from one sample of a study of cytomegalovirus exposure and HLA in healthy donors. The protocol was immunoSEQ multiplex PCR, while the TCRdb copy is restricted to in-frame clones and leaves out a portion. The sample lists 130,000 to 150,000 clones; just under 85% were seen once. Input material: PBMCs. Source of these receptors: a man in his forties in good health and CMV-seropositive. CDR3s include the opening cysteine and the closing phenylalanine or tryptophan. D genes are given only for firm matches. The size entry is marked missing in some rows and otherwise reads once, few, many or a size class.

CDR3 protein: CASSPPGLSYNEQFF; CDR3 DNA: TGTGCCAGCAGCCCTCCGGGACTTTCGTACAATGAGCAGTTCTTC; V gene: TRBV7-9; clone size: once; D gene: NA; J gene: TRBJ2-1
CDR3 protein: CASSFGVGVDEKLFF; CDR3 DNA: TGTGCCAGCAGCTTCGGGGTTGGGGTCGATGAAAAACTGTTTTTT; V gene: TRBV11-2; clone size: NA; D gene: NA; J gene: TRBJ1-4
CDR3 protein: CASSLIGGGVVDEQYF; CDR3 DNA: TGTGCCAGCAGTCTTATCGGGGGGGGAGTAGTTGACGAGCAGTACTTC; V gene: TRBV2; clone size: NA; D gene: TRBD2; J gene: TRBJ2-7
CDR3 protein: CASSIRSQGVYEQYF; CDR3 DNA: TGTGCCAGTAGTATAAGGTCCCAGGGTGTCTACGAGCAGTACTTC; V gene: TRBV19; clone size: NA; D gene: NA; J gene: TRBJ2-7
CDR3 protein: CASSLAGTASSGNTIYF; CDR3 DNA: TGTGCCAGCTCACTCGCCGGGACAGCGAGCTCTGGAAACACCATATATTTT; V gene: TRBV18; clone size: once; D gene: TRBD1; J gene: TRBJ1-3
CDR3 protein: CASSLVPFSEDEQFF; CDR3 DNA: TGCGCCAGCAGCCTAGTCCCGTTCTCGGAGGATGAGCAGTTCTTC; V gene: TRBV5-1; clone size: NA; D gene: NA; J gene: TRBJ2-1
CDR3 protein: CASSLGPSGGGNEQFF; CDR3 DNA: TGCGCCAGCAGCTTAGGGCCGAGCGGGGGGGGGAATGAGCAGTTCTTC; V gene: TRBV5-1; clone size: NA; D gene: TRBD2; J gene: TRBJ2-1
CDR3 protein: CSARGLYGYTF; CDR3 DNA: TGCAGTGCTAGGGGGCTGTATGGCTACACCTTC; V gene: TRBV20-1; clone size: NA; D gene: NA; J gene: TRBJ1-2
CDR3 protein: CASSYSGQGANQPQHF; CDR3 DNA: TGTGCCAGCAGTTACTCGGGACAGGGGGCTAATCAGCCCCAGCATTTT; V gene: TRBV6-5; clone size: NA; D gene: TRBD1; J gene: TRBJ1-5
CDR3 protein: CASSQDPGRWRDTQYF; CDR3 DNA: TGCGCCAGCAGCCAAGATCCGGGCAGATGGAGGGATACGCAGTATTTT; V gene: TRBV4-3; clone size: NA; D gene: NA; J gene: TRBJ2-3
CDR3 protein: CASSLSGTGAPEELFF; CDR3 DNA: TGTGCCAGCAGCTTGTCCGGGACAGGGGCGCCCGAGGAACTGTTTTTT; V gene: TRBV13; clone size: NA; D gene: TRBD1; J gene: TRBJ1-4
CDR3 protein: CASSYGGASANYGYTF; CDR3 DNA: TGTGCCAGCAGTTACGGTGGGGCCTCGGCTAACTATGGCTACACCTTC; V gene: TRBV27; clone size: NA; D gene: NA; J gene: TRBJ1-2
CDR3 protein: CASSYSHSGANVLTF; CDR3 DNA: TGTGCCAGCAGTTACTCTCATTCTGGGGCCAACGTCCTGACTTTC; V gene: TRBV6-6; clone size: NA; D gene: NA; J gene: TRBJ2-6
CDR3 protein: CASSLTGASTDTQYF; CDR3 DNA: TGTGCCAGCAGCTTAACAGGGGCTAGCACAGATACGCAGTATTTT; V gene: TRBV7-2; clone size: NA; D gene: TRBD1; J gene: TRBJ2-3
CDR3 protein: CASSTWTGDNQPQHF; CDR3 DNA: TGTGCCAGCAGTACGTGGACAGGAGACAATCAGCCCCAGCATTTT; V gene: TRBV6-1; clone size: NA; D gene: TRBD1; J gene: TRBJ1-5
CDR3 protein: CAWSVAPSSYNEQFF; CDR3 DNA: TGTGCCTGGAGTGTAGCCCCGAGCTCCTACAATGAGCAGTTCTTC; V gene: TRBV30; clone size: NA; D gene: NA; J gene: TRBJ2-1
CDR3 protein: CASTLEGQGNSPLHF; CDR3 DNA: TGTGCCAGCACCCTAGAGGGGCAGGGGAATTCACCCCTCCACTTT; V gene: TRBV13; clone size: NA; D gene: NA; J gene: TRBJ1-6
CDR3 protein: CASSIPRDPRSKAEQYF; CDR3 DNA: TGTGCCAGTAGTATACCGCGGGACCCACGTTCGAAGGCCGAGCAGTACTTC; V gene: TRBV19; clone size: NA; D gene: NA; J gene: TRBJ2-7
CDR3 protein: CAWGRTVAKNIQYF; CDR3 DNA: TGTGCCTGGGGGAGGACGGTAGCCAAAAACATTCAGTACTTC; V gene: TRBV30; clone size: NA; D gene: NA; J gene: TRBJ2-4
CDR3 protein: CSVEGGRNGELFF; CDR3 DNA: TGCAGCGTTGAGGGCGGGAGGAACGGGGAGCTGTTTTTT; V gene: TRBV29-1; clone size: NA; D gene: TRBD2; J gene: TRBJ2-2
CDR3 protein: CASSPGTSGRDEQYF; CDR3 DNA: TGTGCCAGCTCACCGGGGACTAGCGGGAGGGACGAGCAGTACTTC; V gene: TRBV18; clone size: NA; D gene: TRBD2; J gene: TRBJ2-7
CDR3 protein: CASSLGRFTDTQYF; CDR3 DNA: TGTGCCAGCAGCCTAGGCAGATTCACAGATACGCAGTATTTT; V gene: TRBV27; clone size: NA; D gene: NA; J gene: TRBJ2-3
CDR3 protein: CASSLRRESVYGYTF; CDR3 DNA: TGTGCCAGCAGCCTTCGGAGAGAATCGGTCTATGGCTACACCTTC; V gene: TRBV27; clone size: NA; D gene: NA; J gene: TRBJ1-2
CDR3 protein: CASSVRDRGTDTQYF; CDR3 DNA: TGTGCCAGCAGTGTCCGGGACAGGGGCACAGATACGCAGTATTTT; V gene: TRBV6-1; clone size: few; D gene: TRBD1; J gene: TRBJ2-3
CDR3 protein: CASSQGSRVNTGELFF; CDR3 DNA: TGTGCCAGCAGCCAAGGTTCGAGGGTTAACACCGGGGAGCTGTTTTTT; V gene: TRBV4-2; clone size: NA; D gene: NA; J gene: TRBJ2-2
CDR3 protein: CASSLWAGGRSKEAFF; CDR3 DNA: TGCGCCAGCAGCTTGTGGGCCGGGGGGAGGTCCAAGGAAGCTTTCTTT; V gene: TRBV5-1; clone size: NA; D gene: NA; J gene: TRBJ1-1
CDR3 protein: CASSQDREPEAFF; CDR3 DNA: TGCGCCAGCAGCCAAGATCGGGAGCCTGAAGCTTTCTTT; V gene: TRBV4-1; clone size: few; D gene: NA; J gene: TRBJ1-1
CDR3 protein: CASSLNRATNEKLFF; CDR3 DNA: TGTGCCAGCAGCTTAAACAGGGCAACTAATGAAAAACTGTTTTTT; V gene: TRBV5-6; clone size: NA; D gene: NA; J gene: TRBJ1-4
CDR3 protein: CASRQAPYNEQFF; CDR3 DNA: TGTGCCAGTAGGCAGGCACCCTACAATGAGCAGTTCTTC; V gene: TRBV19; clone size: NA; D gene: NA; J gene: TRBJ2-1
CDR3 protein: CASSKAFGKRSYNEQFF; CDR3 DNA: TGTGCCAGCAGCAAAGCTTTCGGGAAACGCTCCTACAATGAGCAGTTCTTC; V gene: TRBV21-1; clone size: NA; D gene: NA; J gene: TRBJ2-1
CDR3 protein: CASSLSPGELFF; CDR3 DNA: TGCGCCAGCAGCTTAAGCCCCGGGGAGCTGTTTTTT; V gene: TRBV5-1; clone size: NA; D gene: NA; J gene: TRBJ2-2
CDR3 protein: CASSEGRDSYEQYF; CDR3 DNA: TGTGCCAGCAGTGAAGGAAGGGACAGCTACGAGCAGTACTTC; V gene: TRBV25-1; clone size: NA; D gene: TRBD1; J gene: TRBJ2-7
CDR3 protein: CASSWVGTADEAFF; CDR3 DNA: TGTGCCAGCAGCTGGGTCGGGACAGCGGATGAAGCTTTCTTT; V gene: TRBV27; clone size: NA; D gene: TRBD1; J gene: TRBJ1-1
CDR3 protein: CASSVSGLGYNEQFF; CDR3 DNA: TGTGCCAGCAGCGTAAGTGGACTCGGCTACAATGAGCAGTTCTTC; V gene: TRBV9; clone size: NA; D gene: NA; J gene: TRBJ2-1
CDR3 protein: CASSVGVGGRFGTDTQYF; CDR3 DNA: TGTGCCAGCAGCGTAGGAGTTGGGGGGAGGTTCGGTACAGATACGCAGTATTTT; V gene: TRBV9; clone size: NA; D gene: NA; J gene: TRBJ2-3
CDR3 protein: CASSLEASGQETQYF; CDR3 DNA: TGTGCCAGCAGCTTGGAGGCTAGCGGCCAAGAGACCCAGTACTTC; V gene: TRBV7-9; clone size: NA; D gene: TRBD2; J gene: TRBJ2-5
CDR3 protein: CASPHLRDRGYQPQHF; CDR3 DNA: TGTGCCAGCCCTCACCTGAGGGACAGGGGTTATCAGCCCCAGCATTTT; V gene: TRBV18; clone size: few; D gene: TRBD1; J gene: TRBJ1-5
CDR3 protein: CASSLGLWGQSQSGANVLTF; CDR3 DNA: TGTGCCAGCAGCTTGGGGTTATGGGGACAGTCCCAATCTGGGGCCAACGTCCTGACTTTC; V gene: TRBV5-4; clone size: NA; D gene: TRBD1; J gene: TRBJ2-6
CDR3 protein: CASSQDPLRGGGYNEQFF; CDR3 DNA: TGCGCCAGCAGCCAAGACCCTCTGCGGGGGGGAGGGTACAATGAGCAGTTCTTC; V gene: TRBV4-1; clone size: NA; D gene: TRBD2; J gene: TRBJ2-1
CDR3 protein: CASSVTGGSYEQYF; CDR3 DNA: TGCGCCAGCAGTGTCACAGGGGGATCCTACGAGCAGTACTTC; V gene: TRBV5-1; clone size: NA; D gene: TRBD1; J gene: TRBJ2-7
CDR3 protein: CASSYSRVAEAFF; CDR3 DNA: TGTGCCAGCAGTTACTCCCGGGTTGCTGAAGCTTTCTTT; V gene: TRBV6-6; clone size: NA; D gene: NA; J gene: TRBJ1-1
CDR3 protein: CASSEASNRNSPLHF; CDR3 DNA: TGTGCCAGCAGTGAAGCCTCAAACCGGAATTCACCCCTCCACTTT; V gene: TRBV2; clone size: once; D gene: NA; J gene: TRBJ1-6
CDR3 protein: CASSPVGATNEKLFF; CDR3 DNA: TGTGCCAGCTCACCCGTCGGTGCAACTAATGAAAAACTGTTTTTT; V gene: TRBV18; clone size: NA; D gene: NA; J gene: TRBJ1-4
CDR3 protein: CASSRSPGQGFSPLHF; CDR3 DNA: TGTGCCAGCAGCCGCTCCCCGGGACAGGGCTTTTCACCCCTCCACTTT; V gene: TRBV7-8; clone size: NA; D gene: TRBD1; J gene: TRBJ1-6
CDR3 protein: CASSLDGGAAEQYF; CDR3 DNA: TGTGCCAGCAGCTTGGACGGGGGGGCCGCCGAGCAGTACTTC; V gene: TRBV5-4; clone size: NA; D gene: TRBD2; J gene: TRBJ2-7
CDR3 protein: CAAQTPGQGTYEQYF; CDR3 DNA: TGTGCCGCTCAAACCCCGGGACAGGGGACCTACGAGCAGTACTTC; V gene: TRBV10-3; clone size: NA; D gene: TRBD1; J gene: TRBJ2-7